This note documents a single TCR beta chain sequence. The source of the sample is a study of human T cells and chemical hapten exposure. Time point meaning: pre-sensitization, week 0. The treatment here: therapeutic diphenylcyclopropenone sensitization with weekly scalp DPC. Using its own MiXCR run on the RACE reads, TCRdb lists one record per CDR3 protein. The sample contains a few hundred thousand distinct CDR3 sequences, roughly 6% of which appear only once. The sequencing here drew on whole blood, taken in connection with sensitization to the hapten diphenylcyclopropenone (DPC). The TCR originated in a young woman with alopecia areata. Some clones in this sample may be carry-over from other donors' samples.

The DNA of the CDR3 is TGTGCCAGCAGCGTCTACGCCGGGACAGGGGGGAACGATGGCTACACCTTC. Translation: CASSVYAGTGGNDGYTF. The V gene is TRBV7-2, the J gene TRBJ1-2; TRBD1 agrees at 11 bases. CDR1 and CDR2 (germline): SGHTA, FQGNSA. CDR3 length: 17 amino acids. The V segment lost 5 bases and the J segment 6 bases; nucleotides outside the gene matches: 14.